These 18 T cell receptor beta chains originate from one sample sequenced in a study of T cells after yellow fever vaccination. Using its own MiXCR run on the 5' RACE reads, TCRdb lists one record per CDR3 protein. The sample has a few hundred thousand distinct CDR3 sequences, approximately 3.9% seen once; the top ten hold roughly a quarter. This material consisted of PBMCs, taken on the day of the yellow fever booster vaccination. Receptors originate from a man aged 18 to 30 who received the YFV17D yellow fever vaccine.

Many counts were recorded for this clonotype. The gene calls are TRBV27 and TRBJ1-1, with a weak D call TRBD1 (5 bases). The CDR3 covers 17 residues. Germline V CDR1 and CDR2: MNHEY, SMNVEV (reference sequence). The germline V and J ends were trimmed by 6 bases and 4 bases, with 24 bases remaining between them. The CDR3 DNA sequence: TGTGCCAGCAGCTCCTTTACCCCGGGGCCTAGGGCCACTGAAGCTTTCTTT. Its translation: CASSSFTPGPRATEAFF.

This clonotype was counted ten times or more. This sequence joins TRBV5-1 and TRBJ2-1; D unresolved. The length of the CDR3 is 14 residues. Germline assignment: CDR1 SGHRS and CDR2 YFSETQ. The V end lost 0 bases, the J end lost 4 bases, and 8 bases lay between the germline ends. The CDR3 sequence is CASSLETEYNEQFF. DNA for the CDR3: TGCGCCAGCAGCTTGGAGACGGAATACAATGAGCAGTTCTTC.

At least ten counts were recorded for this clonotype. The rearrangement links TRBV15 to TRBJ1-2; 7 bases fit TRBD1. J was trimmed by 1 base and V by 1 base; bases with no gene match: 6. The CDR3 loop spans 16 amino acids. Germline CDR1 is LNHNV and CDR2 is YYDKDF (reference sequence). CDR3 in amino acids: CATSRAAGQLNYGYTF. For the CDR3, the DNA is TGTGCCACCAGCAGAGCCGCGGGACAGCTTAACTATGGCTACACCTTC.

This clonotype appeared many times. The chain has TRBV6-5 and TRBJ1-1; D is ambiguous. V was shortened by 6 bases and J by 5 bases, with 22 bases between the two germline ends. Germline V lookup: CDR1 MNHEY, CDR2 SVGAGI. This CDR3 comprises 16 residues. CDR3 sequence reads: CASSQAIGGRRTEAFF. CDR3 bases: TGTGCCAGCAGCCAGGCCATTGGAGGGCGGAGGACTGAAGCTTTCTTT.

The chain couples TRBV29-1 to TRBJ2-5; D remains unclear. CDR1 and CDR2 from the germline V gene are SQVTM and ANQGSEA. CDR3 length equals 11 residues. Trimming removed 7 bases at V and 7 bases at J, with 13 bases between. The CDR3 region has the DNA TGCAGCGCCGCGGACCCGGGGACCCAGTACTTC. Its protein is CSAADPGTQYF.

This clonotype was detected ten times or more. The CDR3 reads CASSRWRVWTGELFF. The CDR3 DNA follows: TGCGCCAGCAGCAGGTGGAGGGTTTGGACCGGGGAGCTGTTTTTT. The V gene is TRBV5-1, the J gene TRBJ2-2, with D tentatively TRBD2 (6 bases). CDR1 and CDR2 (germline): SGHRS, YFSETQ. V lost 4 bases to trimming and J lost 5 bases, with 15 bases between them. This CDR3 is 15 amino acids long.

This clonotype was detected a few times. The chain is built from TRBV7-8 and TRBJ2-5; D is ambiguous. Germline assignment: CDR1 SGHVS and CDR2 FQNEAQ. This CDR3 comprises 13 residues. Trimming pared 1 base from V and 5 bases from J, leaving 8 bases between. The CDR3 bases are TGTGCCAGCAGCTTAGGGGCAGTGGAGACCCAGTACTTC. Translated: CASSLGAVETQYF.

This clonotype was detected a few times. This sequence joins TRBV2 and TRBJ2-5; the D gene could be TRBD1 or TRBD2 (5 bases each). V shed 4 bases and J shed 2 bases, with 14 bases lying between them. The germline CDR1 and CDR2 sequences are SNHLY and FYNNEI. The CDR3 loop spans 15 amino acids. The CDR3 loop is CASSVQSGPQETQYF. The DNA of the CDR3 is TGTGCCAGCAGTGTGCAATCGGGGCCGCAAGAGACCCAGTACTTC.

This clonotype occurred many times. The chain joins TRBV6-2 or TRBV6-3 to TRBJ2-7; TRBD2 aligns across 8 bases. This CDR3 has 19 amino acids. J was trimmed by 3 bases and V by 5 bases; bases with no gene match: 21. CDR1 is MNHEY, CDR2 SVGEGT, per germline. The CDR3 DNA is TGTGCCAGCAGTCGGACTAGCAGAGACCCGGATTCCCTAAACTACGAGCAGTACGTC. This encodes CASSRTSRDPDSLNYEQYV.

This clonotype was counted only a few times. The chain couples TRBV5-1 to TRBJ2-1, with no clear D. The germline V gene encodes CDR1 SGHRS and CDR2 YFSETQ. The ends were cut back, 1 base at V and 3 bases at J, with 8 bases in the middle. This CDR3 has 14 residues. The CDR3 bases are TGCGCCAGCAGCTTGATTAGTAGCTACAATGAGCAGTTCTTC. This encodes CASSLISSYNEQFF.

At least ten counts were recorded for this clonotype. The V gene is TRBV20-1, the J gene TRBJ2-3, with no clear D. The CDR3 runs 15 residues. V was cut by 6 bases and J by 2 bases, with 18 bases left in between. CDR1 DFQATT and CDR2 SNEGSKA come from the germline V gene (reference sequence). CDR3 sequence: CSAQDEINPTDTQYF. For the CDR3, the DNA is TGCAGTGCCCAAGATGAGATTAACCCCACAGATACGCAGTATTTT.

The V gene is TRBV9, the J gene TRBJ2-5, with 10 bases lining up with TRBD2. This CDR3 region has 16 residues. V lost 3 bases to trimming and J lost 5 bases; unmatched junction nucleotides: 10. Germline-derived CDR1 and CDR2 are SGDLS and YYNGEE. The CDR3 coding sequence is TGTGCCAGCAGCGGTCAGCGGGGGGGCGTTCGGGAGACCCAGTACTTC. This encodes CASSGQRGGVRETQYF.

The J gene is TRBJ2-3, the V gene TRBV18; the match to TRBD2 covers 7 bases. Germline trimming cut 6 bases from V and 5 bases from J; bases unmatched to any gene: 5. The CDR3 covers 13 residues. CDR1 and CDR2 from the germline V gene are KGHSH and LQKENI. The CDR3 reads CASSRLAVDTQYF. CDR3 in DNA: TGTGCCAGCTCCCGACTAGCAGTAGATACGCAGTATTTT.

This clonotype appeared a few times. The chain links TRBV5-1 to TRBJ2-3; 8 nucleotides line up with TRBD2. From germline, CDR1 is SGHRS and CDR2 YFSETQ. There are 16 residues in the CDR3. The V and J ends lost 0 bases and 2 bases, in that order; junction bases with no gene match: 5. The CDR3 DNA follows: TGCGCCAGCAGCTTGGCCGTAGCGGGAACCACAGATACGCAGTATTTT. It specifies CASSLAVAGTTDTQYF.

The chain joins TRBV24-1 to TRBJ2-1; a possible D gene is TRBD2 (7 bases). Deletions cut 8 bases from V and 0 bases from J, with 13 bases between. This CDR3 region has 15 residues. CDR1 and CDR2 from the germline V gene are KGHDR and SFDVKD. This CDR3 reads CATTSGQSSYNEQFF. The CDR3 DNA follows: TGTGCCACCACTAGCGGACAGAGCTCCTACAATGAGCAGTTCTTC.

The chain couples TRBV7-3 to TRBJ2-1; 10 bases are a match to TRBD2. The length of the CDR3 is 16 residues. CDR1 and CDR2 (germline): SGHTA, FQGTGA. V was pared by 5 bases and J by 6 bases, with 10 bases of the junction left unmatched. CDR3 DNA sequence: TGTGCCAGCAGCCCGAGCGGGGGGGCGGCTATCAATGAGCAGTTCTTC. Translation: CASSPSGGAAINEQFF.

This clonotype appeared a few times. CDR3 sequence reads: CSARDWARRVRNQPQHF. The CDR3 bases are TGCAGTGCTAGAGATTGGGCCCGGAGGGTCCGCAATCAGCCCCAGCATTTT. The chain uses TRBV20-1 and TRBJ1-5; D remains unclear. CDR3 length: 17 residues. V dropped 0 bases and J dropped 2 bases, with 17 bases sitting between them. The germline V gene has CDR1 DFQATT and CDR2 SNEGSKA (reference sequence).

The chain combines TRBV20-1 with TRBJ1-3; D is undetermined. The CDR3 is 14 amino acids. The V gene lost 1 base and the J gene lost 8 bases, with 15 bases spanning the gap. Germline V gene data show CDR1 as DFQATT and CDR2 as SNEGSKA (reference sequence). Here the CDR3 reads CSARVPFYPYTIYF. The DNA of the CDR3 is TGCAGTGCTAGAGTTCCGTTTTATCCTTACACCATATATTTT.